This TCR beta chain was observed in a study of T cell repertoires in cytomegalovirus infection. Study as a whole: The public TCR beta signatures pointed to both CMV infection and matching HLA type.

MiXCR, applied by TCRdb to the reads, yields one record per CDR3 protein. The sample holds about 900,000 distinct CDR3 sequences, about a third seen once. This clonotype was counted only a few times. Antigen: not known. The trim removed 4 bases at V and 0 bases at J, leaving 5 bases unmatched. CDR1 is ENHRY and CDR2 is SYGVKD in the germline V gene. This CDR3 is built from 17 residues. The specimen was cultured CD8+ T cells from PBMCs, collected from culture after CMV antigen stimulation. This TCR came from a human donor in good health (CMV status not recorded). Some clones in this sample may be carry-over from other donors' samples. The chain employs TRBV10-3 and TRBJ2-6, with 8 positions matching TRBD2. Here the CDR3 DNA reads TGTGCCATCAGTGCAGCGGGGGAGAGCTCTGGGGCCAACGTCCTGACTTTC. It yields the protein CAISAAGESSGANVLTF.